This TCR beta chain was identified in a study of PD-1 blockade in classical Hodgkin lymphoma. Regarding the study as a whole: Diminished baseline TCR diversity has been reported in newly diagnosed patients relative to healthy donors. TCR diversity in CD4+, not CD8+, cells rose significantly by C4D1. Differences between repertoires have undefined causes, possibly disease activity or prior therapy.

With no exception, relapse followed autologous stem cell transplantation in all patients, and brentuximab vedotin exposure varied. Best responses fell into complete response, partial response or progressive disease. On this clone: What it binds is unknown.

The length of the CDR3 is 16 residues. Per the germline V gene, CDR1 is MNHEY and CDR2 is SMNVEV (reference sequence). Germline trimming cut 2 bases from V and 3 bases from J; bases unmatched to any gene: 7. Libraries were prepared by immunoSEQ multiplex PCR; TCRdb keeps only in-frame clonotypes and omits some of them. The sample holds some 96,000 clones, 75% to 85% seen once. The J gene is TRBJ2-7, the V gene TRBV27; TRBD1 aligns across 10 bases. The source is a human donor with classical Hodgkin lymphoma. Sample: peripheral blood mononuclear cells (PBMCs), taken before the second cycle of nivolumab. The CDR3 spells CASSLRIGTGVYEQYF. The CDR3, as DNA: TGTGCCAGCAGTTTAAGAATCGGGACAGGGGTCTACGAGCAGTACTTC.